The 13 T cell receptor beta chains given below trace back to one sample, sequenced in a study of human T cells and chemical hapten exposure. The time point: patch test 1, 2 weeks after DPC sensitization. This sample's treatment: therapeutic diphenylcyclopropenone sensitization with weekly scalp DPC. TCRdb independently ran MiXCR on the RACE reads; one entry per CDR3 protein. This table has about 100,000 distinct CDR3 sequences, roughly 9.6% appearing once. The specimen comprised whole blood, sampled in connection with sensitization to the hapten diphenylcyclopropenone (DPC). Every receptor here comes from a woman aged 40 to 50 with alopecia areata. Some clones in this sample may be carry-over from other donors' samples.

V is TRBV6-2 or TRBV6-3 and J is TRBJ2-3, with D possibly matching TRBD2 (6 bases). Germline values: CDR1 MNHEY, CDR2 SVGEGT. The CDR3 is 14 amino acids. Trimming took 7 bases from V and 4 from J, leaving 15 bases between them. CDR3 bases: TGTGCCAGCACCGCATCGGGGGTCCCAGATACGCAGTATTTT. Translation gives CASTASGVPDTQYF.

The J gene is TRBJ2-7, the V gene TRBV11-2; D remains unclear. The CDR3 spans 13 residues. In germline, CDR1 is SGHAT, CDR2 FQNNGV. Trimming pared 0 bases from V and 7 bases from J, leaving 10 bases between. CDR3 DNA sequence: TGTGCCAGCAGCTTAGATCTAGGGTGGGAGCAGTACTTC. It translates to CASSLDLGWEQYF.

This clonotype came up a few times. V and J are TRBV20-1 and TRBJ2-7; D might be TRBD1 or TRBD2, each matching 5 bases. Per the germline V gene, CDR1 is DFQATT and CDR2 is SNEGSKA (reference sequence). This CDR3 is 12 amino acids long. With 5 bases removed from V and 5 bases from J, the gap between germline ends came to 13 bases. The CDR3 reads CSARDLGHEQYF. CDR3 bases: TGCAGTGCTCGGGACCTCGGCCACGAGCAGTACTTC.

This clonotype showed up many times. This chain connects TRBV3-1 to TRBJ2-5, with a weak D call TRBD2 (6 bases). Germline V gene lookup returns CDR1 LGHDT and CDR2 YNNKEL (reference sequence). V lost 4 bases and J 5 bases, leaving 20 bases between the germline ends. This CDR3 has 16 residues. This chain's CDR3 is CASSPSSGVGRETQYF. CDR3 bases: TGTGCCAGCAGCCCATCATCGGGAGTGGGACGGGAGACCCAGTACTTC.

This clonotype was observed a few times. The rearrangement joins TRBV20-1 to TRBJ2-1, with D possibly being TRBD2 (6 bases). The CDR3 extends over 14 amino acids. The ends were cut back, 0 bases at V and 9 bases at J, with 15 bases in the middle. Germline V lookup: CDR1 DFQATT, CDR2 SNEGSKA (reference sequence). Written as DNA, the CDR3 is TGCAGTGCTAGAGATCGCGCGGGGTCGGGTGAGCAGTTCTTC. This sequence encodes CSARDRAGSGEQFF.

This chain connects TRBV29-1 to TRBJ2-7, with no clear D. The CDR3 contains 12 residues. Germline V CDR1 and CDR2: SQVTM, ANQGSEA. Trimming stripped 6 bases from V and 1 base from J, with 10 bases between. This chain's CDR3 is CSVRTTSYEQYF. The CDR3 coding sequence is TGCAGCGTCAGGACCACTTCCTACGAGCAGTACTTC.

The CDR3 region is CASSLGRVVYEQYF. The CDR3 DNA reads TGTGCCAGCAGCTTAGGGCGTGTAGTCTACGAGCAGTACTTC. The chain couples TRBV7-2 to TRBJ2-7, with no clear D. The CDR3 runs 14 residues. V was pared by 1 base and J by 3 bases, with 10 bases between. CDR1 is SGHTA and CDR2 is FQGNSA in the germline V gene.

At least ten counts were recorded for this clonotype. The chain recombines TRBV20-1 with TRBJ2-1; 9 nucleotides match TRBD1. CDR1 and CDR2 from the germline V gene are DFQATT and SNEGSKA (reference sequence). V lost 6 bases, J lost 7 bases, and 16 bases stayed unmatched. This CDR3 is built from 16 residues. CDR3 sequence (DNA): TGCAGTGCCCCGATACTCCCGGGACAGGGAAGGAATGAGCAGTTCTTC. Translating gives CSAPILPGQGRNEQFF.

V is TRBV29-1 and J is TRBJ2-5; possibly TRBD1 or TRBD2 for D (5 bases each). V was clipped by 5 bases and J by 5 bases, with 12 bases between them. In germline, CDR1 is SQVTM, CDR2 ANQGSEA. The CDR3 consists of 12 residues. The CDR3 nucleotides are TGCAGCGTTACAGGTCCGGGGGAGACCCAGTACTTC. It codes for CSVTGPGETQYF.

This clonotype was counted only a few times. This chain joins TRBV11-2 and TRBJ2-2, with TRBD2 matching 7 bases. The ends lost 5 bases at V and 0 bases at J; junction bases unmatched: 12. The CDR3 is 18 amino acids. Germline CDR1 SGHAT, CDR2 FQNNGV. CDR3 region: CASSLNPSSGPNTGELFF. CDR3 coding DNA: TGTGCCAGCAGCCTTAACCCCTCTAGCGGACCGAACACCGGGGAGCTGTTTTTT.

This clonotype appeared many times. V usage is TRBV6-6 and J usage is TRBJ2-7; 9 bases align to TRBD2. Germline values: CDR1 MNHNY, CDR2 SVGAGI (reference sequence). The CDR3 is 15 amino acids. V lost 5 bases and J lost 3; bases outside the gene matches: 8. Here the CDR3 DNA reads TGTGCCAGCAGTCCGACTAGCGGACAACACTACGAGCAGTACTTC. This gives the protein CASSPTSGQHYEQYF.

In its sample, this clonotype was seen a few times. V is TRBV29-1 and J is TRBJ2-5, with 16 nucleotides matching TRBD2. The CDR3 loop spans 16 amino acids. Germline V gene sequence: CDR1 SQVTM, CDR2 ANQGSEA. With 5 bases clipped from V and 3 bases from J, the junction kept 6 bases outside the gene matches. The CDR3 sequence: CSVSGLAGGDEETQYF. The CDR3 coding sequence is TGCAGCGTTTCGGGACTAGCGGGAGGGGATGAAGAGACCCAGTACTTC.

This chain connects TRBV7-9 to TRBJ2-7; D tentatively fits TRBD1 or TRBD2 (5 bases each). This CDR3 region has 18 residues. Germline V gene sequence: CDR1 SEHNR, CDR2 FQNEAQ (reference sequence). Trimming took 3 bases from V and 2 from J, leaving 23 bases between them. The CDR3 DNA follows: TGTGCCAGCAGCTTCCCCTCGGACTCGACAGAGACTCCCTACGAGCAGTACTTC. Encoded protein: CASSFPSDSTETPYEQYF. Drawing the rest from reference TRBV7-9 and TRBJ2-7, the complete variable domain is DTGVSQNPRHKITKRGQNVTFRCDPISEHNRLYWYRQTLGQGPEFLTYFQNEAQLEKSRLLSDRFSAERPKGSFSTLEIQRTEQGDSAMYLCASSFPSDSTETPYEQYFGPGTRLTVT.